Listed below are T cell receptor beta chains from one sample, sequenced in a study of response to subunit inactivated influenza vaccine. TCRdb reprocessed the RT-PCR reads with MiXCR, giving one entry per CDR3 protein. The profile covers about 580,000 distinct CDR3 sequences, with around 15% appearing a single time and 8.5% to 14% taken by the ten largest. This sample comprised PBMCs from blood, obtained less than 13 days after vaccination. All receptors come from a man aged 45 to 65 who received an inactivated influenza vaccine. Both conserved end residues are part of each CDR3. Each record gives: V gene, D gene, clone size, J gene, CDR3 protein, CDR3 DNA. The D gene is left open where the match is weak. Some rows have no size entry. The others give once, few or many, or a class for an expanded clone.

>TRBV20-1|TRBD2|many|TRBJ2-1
CSAREQYNEQFF
TGCAGTGCGCGGGAGCAATACAATGAGCAGTTCTTC
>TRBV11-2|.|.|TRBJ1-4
CASSLSEKLGEKLFF
TGTGCCAGCAGCTTATCGGAGAAGTTAGGGGAAAAACTGTTTTTT
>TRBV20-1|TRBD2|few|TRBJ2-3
CSARDPSGFLGTDTQYF
TGCAGTGCTAGAGATCCTAGCGGGTTTCTAGGCACAGATACGCAGTATTTT
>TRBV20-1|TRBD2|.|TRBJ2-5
CSANPGGRQETQYF
TGCAGTGCTAACCCGGGGGGACGACAAGAGACCCAGTACTTC
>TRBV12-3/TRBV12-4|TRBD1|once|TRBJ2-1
CASTVGQGNEQFF
TGTGCCAGCACCGTTGGACAGGGGAATGAGCAGTTCTTC
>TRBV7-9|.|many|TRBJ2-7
CASSLAFVNEQYF
TGTGCCAGCAGCTTAGCTTTTGTTAACGAGCAGTACTTC
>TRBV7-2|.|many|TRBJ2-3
CASSIMTDTQYF
TGTGCCAGCAGCATCATGACAGATACGCAGTATTTT
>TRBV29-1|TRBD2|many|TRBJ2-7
CSVEGGSGSYEQYF
TGCAGCGTTGAAGGGGGGAGCGGGAGTTACGAGCAGTACTTC
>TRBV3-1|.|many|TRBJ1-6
CASSRPAGAPLHF
TGTGCCAGCAGCCGGCCGGCAGGGGCACCCCTCCACTTT
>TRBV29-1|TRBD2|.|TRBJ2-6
CSAGEGAGANVLTF
TGCAGCGCTGGGGAGGGTGCTGGGGCCAACGTCCTGACTTTC
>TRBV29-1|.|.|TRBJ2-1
CSVESRSSYNEQFF
TGCAGCGTTGAATCCAGGAGCTCCTACAATGAGCAGTTCTTC
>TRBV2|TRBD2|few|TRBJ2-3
CASSESSGGPDTQYF
TGTGCCAGCAGTGAATCCAGCGGGGGGCCAGATACGCAGTATTTT
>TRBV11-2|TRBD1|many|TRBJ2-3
CASSFRQGLTDTQYF
TGTGCCAGCAGCTTCCGACAGGGCCTCACAGATACGCAGTATTTT
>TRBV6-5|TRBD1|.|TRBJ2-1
CASSYIGTGVQFF
TGTGCCAGCAGTTACATTGGGACAGGGGTCCAGTTCTTC
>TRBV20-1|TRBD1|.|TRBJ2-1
CSARTSTGANEQFF
TGCAGTGCTCGGACCTCGACAGGGGCAAATGAGCAGTTCTTC
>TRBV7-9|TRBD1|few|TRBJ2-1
CASSRDRSFLDEQFF
TGTGCCAGCAGCCGGGACAGAAGTTTTCTCGATGAGCAGTTCTTC
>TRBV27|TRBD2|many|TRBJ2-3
CASSPGLAGYSSTDTQYF
TGTGCCAGCAGCCCGGGACTAGCGGGGTACTCTAGCACAGATACGCAGTATTTT
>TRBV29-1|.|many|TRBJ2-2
CSVAGHSNTGELFF
TGCAGCGTTGCTGGACACTCGAACACCGGGGAGCTGTTTTTT
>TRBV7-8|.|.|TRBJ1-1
CASSFITPGTTTEAFF
TGTGCCAGCAGCTTTATCACACCCGGGACTACAACTGAAGCTTTCTTT
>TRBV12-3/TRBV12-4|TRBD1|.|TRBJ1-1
CASSRTGGPNTEAFF
TGTGCCAGCAGTCGGACAGGGGGCCCGAACACTGAAGCTTTCTTT
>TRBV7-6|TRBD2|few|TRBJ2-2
CASSTPFDRTSDTGELFF
TGTGCCAGCAGCACCCCCTTCGACAGGACTAGCGACACCGGGGAGCTGTTTTTT
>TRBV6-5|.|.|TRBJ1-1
CASSYAQNTEAFF
TGTGCCAGCAGTTACGCCCAGAACACTGAAGCTTTCTTT
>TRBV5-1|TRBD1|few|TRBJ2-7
CASSGTGVDEQYF
TGCGCCAGCAGCGGGACAGGCGTGGACGAGCAGTACTTC
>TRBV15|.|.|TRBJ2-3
CATSPTVTDTQYF
TGTGCCACCAGTCCTACAGTCACAGATACGCAGTATTTT
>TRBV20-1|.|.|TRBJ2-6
CSARRRGGPGANVLTF
TGCAGTGCTAGAAGGAGAGGGGGACCTGGGGCCAACGTCCTGACTTTC
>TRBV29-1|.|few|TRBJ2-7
CSVEGIGSYEQYF
TGCAGCGTTGAAGGTATAGGGAGTTACGAGCAGTACTTC
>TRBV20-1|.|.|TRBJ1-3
CSARPIEGALGNTIYF
TGCAGTGCTAGACCGATTGAAGGGGCCCTTGGAAACACCATATATTTT
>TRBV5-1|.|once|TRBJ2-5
CASSSSTAGETQYF
TGCGCCAGCAGCTCGTCGACGGCAGGAGAGACCCAGTACTTC
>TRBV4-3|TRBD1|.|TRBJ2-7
CASSARTGGGYEQYF
TGCGCCAGCAGCGCCCGGACAGGGGGCGGGTACGAGCAGTACTTC
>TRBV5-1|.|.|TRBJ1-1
CASSLSQTYEAFF
TGCGCCAGCAGCTTGAGCCAGACTTATGAAGCTTTCTTT
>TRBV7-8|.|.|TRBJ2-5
CASRRYQETQYF
TGTGCCAGCAGACGGTACCAAGAGACCCAGTACTTC
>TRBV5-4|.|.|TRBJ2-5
CASSAPGQETQYF
TGTGCCAGCAGCGCACCAGGGCAAGAGACCCAGTACTTC
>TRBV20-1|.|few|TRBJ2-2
CSANRVTTGELFF
TGCAGTGCTAACAGGGTGACCACCGGGGAGCTGTTTTTT
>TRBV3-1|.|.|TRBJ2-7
CASSQGYSGGYEQYF
TGTGCCAGCAGCCAAGGGTACAGTGGAGGCTACGAGCAGTACTTC
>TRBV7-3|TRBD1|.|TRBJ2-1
CASSFPGQGDTEQFF
TGTGCCAGCAGCTTCCCGGGACAGGGGGACACTGAGCAGTTCTTC
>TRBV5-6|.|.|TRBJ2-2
CASSFGSRNTGELFF
TGTGCCAGCAGCTTTGGATCAAGGAACACCGGGGAGCTGTTTTTT
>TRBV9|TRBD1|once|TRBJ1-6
CASSVGQGLTPLHF
TGTGCCAGCAGCGTAGGACAGGGTTTAACACCCCTCCACTTT
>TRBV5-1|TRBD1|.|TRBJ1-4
CASRNPDRVGEKLFF
TGCGCCAGCAGAAACCCGGACAGGGTAGGCGAAAAACTGTTTTTT
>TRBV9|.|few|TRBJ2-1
CASSVGRLGHTEQFF
TGTGCCAGCAGCGTAGGGAGACTAGGCCATACTGAGCAGTTCTTC
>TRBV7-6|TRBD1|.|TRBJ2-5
CASSSSRDRARETQYF
TGTGCCAGCAGCTCAAGCCGGGACAGGGCTCGGGAGACCCAGTACTTC
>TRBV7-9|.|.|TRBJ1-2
CASSQAGRSYGYTF
TGTGCCAGCAGCCAGGCAGGCAGGAGCTATGGCTACACCTTC